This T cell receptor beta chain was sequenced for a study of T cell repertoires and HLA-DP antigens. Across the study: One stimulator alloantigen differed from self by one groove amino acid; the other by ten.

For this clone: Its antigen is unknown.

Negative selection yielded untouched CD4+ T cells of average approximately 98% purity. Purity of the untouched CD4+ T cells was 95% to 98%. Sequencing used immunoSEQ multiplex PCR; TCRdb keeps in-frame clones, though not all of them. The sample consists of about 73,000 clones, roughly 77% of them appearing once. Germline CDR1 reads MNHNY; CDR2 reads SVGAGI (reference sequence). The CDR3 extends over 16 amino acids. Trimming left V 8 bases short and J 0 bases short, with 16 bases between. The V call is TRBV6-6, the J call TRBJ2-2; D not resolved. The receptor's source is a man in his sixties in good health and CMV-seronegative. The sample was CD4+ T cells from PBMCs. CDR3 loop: CASLPPDRANTGELFF. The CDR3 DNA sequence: TGTGCCAGCCTTCCACCCGACCGGGCGAACACCGGGGAGCTGTTTTTT.